The 13 T cell receptor beta chains below all came from one sample that was sequenced in a study of blood T cell repertoires in COVID-19. Data came from immunoSEQ multiplex PCR; TCRdb stores just in-frame clones and leaves some out. The table shows approximately 500,000 clones, with roughly 90% occurring only once. Sequencing input: PBMCs or T cells enriched from blood (not recorded which). Receptors originate from a woman in her thirties or forties who had recovered from COVID-19.

This chain connects TRBV18 to TRBJ2-1; TRBD2 agrees at 7 bases. The V gene end was trimmed by 2 bases and the J gene end by 8 bases; junction bases not matched to a gene: 12. Germline CDR1 is KGHSH and CDR2 is LQKENI. The CDR3 runs 16 residues. The DNA of the CDR3 is TGTGCCAGCTCACCAGACGTTACTAGCGATCTCGATGAGCAGTTCTTC. It is translated as CASSPDVTSDLDEQFF.

The chain is built from TRBV9 and TRBJ1-3; 8 nucleotides agree with TRBD1. The V gene's germline CDR1 is SGDLS and CDR2 YYNGEE. V lost 5 bases and J lost 4; bases outside the gene matches: 8. The CDR3 is 15 amino acids. CDR3 nucleotide sequence: TGTGCCAGCAGGGGTCAGGGGGCGGTAGGAAACACCATATATTTT. This encodes CASRGQGAVGNTIYF.

This chain joins TRBV6-2 or TRBV6-3 and TRBJ2-7, with a weak D call TRBD2 (6 bases). CDR1 MNHEY and CDR2 SVGEGT come from the germline V gene. The CDR3 runs to 15 residues. Deletions cut 6 bases from V and 1 base from J, with 16 bases between. CDR3 in amino acids: CASSPSLARSYEQYF. The DNA for the CDR3 is TGTGCCAGCAGCCCTTCCCTAGCGAGATCCTACGAGCAGTACTTC.

The chain carries TRBV7-2 and TRBJ2-3; TRBD1 might be the D (5 bases). The CDR3 totals 16 residues. CDR1 is SGHTA, CDR2 FQGNSA, per germline. V was pared by 5 bases and J by 8 bases, with 23 bases between. As DNA, the CDR3 is TGTGCCAGCAGCGAAGGACAAGCCGCCCGTGATGGTACGCAGTATTTT. This sequence encodes CASSEGQAARDGTQYF.

The V call is TRBV11-2, the J call TRBJ2-2, with D unclear. Trimming took 0 bases from V and 7 from J, leaving 3 bases between them. Per the germline V gene, CDR1 is SGHAT and CDR2 is FQNNGV. There are 12 residues in the CDR3. CDR3 DNA sequence: TGTGCCAGCAGCTTAGACTTCGGGGAGCTGTTTTTT. This gives the protein CASSLDFGELFF.

The V and J genes are TRBV9 and TRBJ2-5; 12 bases match TRBD2. The CDR3 sequence is 16 residues long. Germline loops: CDR1 SGDLS, CDR2 YYNGEE. V was clipped by 4 bases and J by 4 bases; unmatched bases: 8. The CDR3 coding sequence is TGTGCCAGCAGCCCCCGACTAGCGGGAGTTAGAGAGACCCAGTACTTC. This translates into CASSPRLAGVRETQYF. The full variable domain, with the rest looked up from reference TRBV9 and TRBJ2-5, is DSGVTQTPKHLITATGQRVTLRCSPRSGDLSVYWYQQSLDQGLQFLIQYYNGEERAKGNILERFSAQQFPDLHSELNLSSLELGDSALYFCASSPRLAGVRETQYFGPGTRLLVL.

The J gene is TRBJ2-1, the V gene TRBV10-2, with D tentatively TRBD2 (6 bases). The V gene lost 7 bases and the J gene lost 9 bases, with 19 bases spanning the gap. The length of the CDR3 is 14 residues. The germline V gene encodes CDR1 WSHSY and CDR2 SAAADI. Written as DNA, the CDR3 is TGCGCCAGCATGGAAGGGTGGGTCGGGGGTGAGCAGTTCTTC. This sequence encodes CASMEGWVGGEQFF.

The CDR3 sequence: CASSQGDRGGTDGYTF. CDR3 sequence (DNA): TGTGCCAGCAGCCAAGGTGACCGGGGGGGCACCGATGGCTACACCTTC. The chain uses TRBV4-2 and TRBJ1-2, with D possibly matching TRBD1 (6 bases). The V gene lost 1 base and the J gene lost 6 bases, with 18 bases spanning the gap. The V gene's germline CDR1 is LGHNA and CDR2 YNFKEQ. The CDR3 runs 16 residues.

V gene TRBV5-1 combines with J gene TRBJ1-2; TRBD1 agrees at 7 bases. Trimming took 8 bases from V and 2 from J; bases not matched to a gene: 15. This CDR3 comprises 16 residues. Germline loops: CDR1 SGHRS, CDR2 YFSETQ. The DNA for the CDR3 is TGCGCCAGTAGACGGGACAGATTTTTATCCAACTATGGCTACACCTTC. Its translation: CASRRDRFLSNYGYTF.

The chain employs TRBV4-3 and TRBJ2-5; TRBD1 matches at 9 bases. J gave up 4 bases and V 2 bases, and 2 bases lay outside the gene matches. The CDR3 sequence is 14 residues long. CDR1 is LGHNA, CDR2 YSLEER, per germline. In DNA form, the CDR3 reads TGCGCCAGCAGCCAAAACAGGGGGCCAGAGACCCAGTACTTC. Translating gives CASSQNRGPETQYF.

This clone was observed once. This rearrangement joins TRBV12-3 or TRBV12-4 to TRBJ2-7; D possibly corresponds to TRBD2 (5 bases). The CDR3 loop spans 13 amino acids. V lost 6 bases, J lost 5 bases, and 14 bases lay in between. CDR3 sequence: CASRRHSSDEQYF. The CDR3 coding sequence is TGTGCCAGCAGGCGCCACAGTAGCGACGAGCAGTACTTC.

V usage is TRBV5-1 and J usage is TRBJ2-5; TRBD2 might be the D (5 bases). The CDR3 runs to 14 residues. Germline values: CDR1 SGHRS, CDR2 YFSETQ. Trimming removed 1 base from V and 1 base from J, with 8 bases in between. In DNA form, the CDR3 reads TGCGCCAGCAGCTTGACGGCGGGCCAAGAGACCCAGTACTTC. Translation gives CASSLTAGQETQYF.

V and J are TRBV30 and TRBJ1-4; D is undetermined. Trimming shortened V by 1 base and J by 6 bases, and 9 bases separated the two germline ends. Germline V gives CDR1 GTSNPN, CDR2 SVGIG (reference sequence). The CDR3 totals 13 residues. Written as DNA, the CDR3 is TGTGCCTGGAGTGAGCACGAATATGAAAAACTGTTTTTT. This codes for CAWSEHEYEKLFF.